This T cell receptor beta chain was identified during a study of T cells after yellow fever vaccination. V lost 10 bases, J lost 0 bases, and 18 bases lay in between. Per the germline V gene, CDR1 is MNHEY and CDR2 is SMNVEV (reference sequence). The CDR3 length is 15 residues. From the 5' RACE reads, TCRdb called clonotypes with MiXCR, one entry per CDR3 protein. The table records a few hundred thousand distinct CDR3 sequences, roughly 3.5% of them present only once. As for this clonotype: Its cognate antigen is unknown.

General study findings and limits: Weaker overall was a secondary response that nonetheless peaked faster, on day 5 versus 15.

The TCR comes from a man aged 18 to 29 who received the YFV17D yellow fever vaccine. The rearrangement links TRBV27 to TRBJ1-1, with D perhaps matching TRBD1 (5 bases). The input for sequencing was PBMCs, taken on the day of the yellow fever booster vaccination. The CDR3 region has the DNA TGTGCCACCCTCCAAGGGGCGGCAATGAACACTGAAGCTTTCTTT. Translation gives CATLQGAAMNTEAFF.